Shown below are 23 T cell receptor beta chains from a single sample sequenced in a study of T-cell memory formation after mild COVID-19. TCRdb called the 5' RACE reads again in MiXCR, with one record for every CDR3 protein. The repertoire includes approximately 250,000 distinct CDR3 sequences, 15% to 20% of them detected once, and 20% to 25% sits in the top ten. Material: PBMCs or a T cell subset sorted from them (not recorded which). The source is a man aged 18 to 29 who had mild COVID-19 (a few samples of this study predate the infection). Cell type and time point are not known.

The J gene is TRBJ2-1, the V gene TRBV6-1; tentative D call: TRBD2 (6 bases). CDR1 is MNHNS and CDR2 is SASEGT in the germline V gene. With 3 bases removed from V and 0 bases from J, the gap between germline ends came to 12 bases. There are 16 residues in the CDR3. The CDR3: CASSDGAGISYNEQFF. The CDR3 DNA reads TGTGCCAGCAGTGACGGGGCGGGGATCTCCTACAATGAGCAGTTCTTC.

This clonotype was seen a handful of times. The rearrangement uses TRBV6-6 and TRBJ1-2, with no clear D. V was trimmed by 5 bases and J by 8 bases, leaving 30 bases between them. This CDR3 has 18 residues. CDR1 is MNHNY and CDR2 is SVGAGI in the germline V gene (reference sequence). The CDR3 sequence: CASSHLTGGQTSVRGYTF. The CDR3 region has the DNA TGTGCCAGCAGTCACCTAACGGGAGGCCAAACCTCAGTTCGGGGCTACACCTTC.

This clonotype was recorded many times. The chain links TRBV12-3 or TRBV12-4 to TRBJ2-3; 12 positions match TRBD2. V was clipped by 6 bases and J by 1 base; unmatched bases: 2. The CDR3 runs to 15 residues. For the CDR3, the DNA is TGTGCCAGCAGAAGGACTAGCGGGGGCACAGATACGCAGTATTTT. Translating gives CASRRTSGGTDTQYF.

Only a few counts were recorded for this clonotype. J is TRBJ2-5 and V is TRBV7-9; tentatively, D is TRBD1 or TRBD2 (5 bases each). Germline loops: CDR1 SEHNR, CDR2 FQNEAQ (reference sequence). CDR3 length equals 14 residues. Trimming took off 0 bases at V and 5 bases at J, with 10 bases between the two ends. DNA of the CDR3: TGTGCCAGCAGCTTAGCGCCAGGGACCGAGACCCAGTACTTC. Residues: CASSLAPGTETQYF.

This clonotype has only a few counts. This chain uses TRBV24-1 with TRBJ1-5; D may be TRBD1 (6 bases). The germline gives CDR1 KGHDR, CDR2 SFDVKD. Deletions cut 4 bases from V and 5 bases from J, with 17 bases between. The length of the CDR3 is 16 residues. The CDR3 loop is CATSDTGMGSDQPQHF. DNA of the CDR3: TGTGCCACCAGTGACACAGGGATGGGGAGCGATCAGCCCCAGCATTTT.

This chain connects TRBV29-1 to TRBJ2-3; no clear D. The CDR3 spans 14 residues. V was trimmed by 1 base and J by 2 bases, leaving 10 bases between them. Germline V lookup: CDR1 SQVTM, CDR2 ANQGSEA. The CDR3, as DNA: TGCAGCGTTGAAGCAGGTCACTACACAGATACGCAGTATTTT. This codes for CSVEAGHYTDTQYF.

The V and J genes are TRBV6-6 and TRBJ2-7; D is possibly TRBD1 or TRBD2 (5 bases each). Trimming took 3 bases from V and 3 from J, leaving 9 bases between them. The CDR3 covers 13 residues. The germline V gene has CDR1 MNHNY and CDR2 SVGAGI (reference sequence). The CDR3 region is CASSYSGSYEQYF. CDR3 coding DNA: TGTGCCAGCAGTTATTCAGGGAGCTACGAGCAGTACTTC.

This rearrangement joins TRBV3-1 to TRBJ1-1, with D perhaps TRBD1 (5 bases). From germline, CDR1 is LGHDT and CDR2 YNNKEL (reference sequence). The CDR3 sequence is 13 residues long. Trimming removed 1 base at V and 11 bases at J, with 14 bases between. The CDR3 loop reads CASSQGPQVSAFF. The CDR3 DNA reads TGTGCCAGCAGCCAAGGCCCACAGGTTTCCGCTTTCTTT.

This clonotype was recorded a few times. CDR3 DNA sequence: TGTGCCAGCAGTTTAGGTCAACCCTACGAGCAGTACGTC. This encodes CASSLGQPYEQYV. The gene calls are TRBV12-3 or TRBV12-4 and TRBJ2-7; D is ambiguous. Between the trimmed V and J ends, which lost 1 base and 2 bases, there was a span of 6 bases. This CDR3 contains 13 residues.

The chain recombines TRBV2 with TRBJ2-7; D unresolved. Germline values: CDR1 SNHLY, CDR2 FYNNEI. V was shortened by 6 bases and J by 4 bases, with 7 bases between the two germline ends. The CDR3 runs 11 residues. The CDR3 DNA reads TGTGCCAGCAGCGAAAATTACGAGCAGTACTTC. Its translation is CASSENYEQYF.

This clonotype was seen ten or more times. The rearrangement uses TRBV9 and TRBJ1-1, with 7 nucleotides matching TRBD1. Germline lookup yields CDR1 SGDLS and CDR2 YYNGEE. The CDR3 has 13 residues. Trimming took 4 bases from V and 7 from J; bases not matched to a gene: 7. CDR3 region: CASSPRGRGEAFF. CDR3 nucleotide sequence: TGTGCCAGCAGCCCTAGGGGGCGAGGTGAAGCTTTCTTT.

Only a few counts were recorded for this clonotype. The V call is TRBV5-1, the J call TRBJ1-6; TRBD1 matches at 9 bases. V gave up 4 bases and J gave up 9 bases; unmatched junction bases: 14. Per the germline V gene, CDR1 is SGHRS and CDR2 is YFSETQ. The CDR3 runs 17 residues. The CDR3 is CASSPTMSTGGGSPLHF. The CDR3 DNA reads TGCGCCAGCAGCCCGACGATGTCGACAGGGGGAGGTTCACCCCTCCACTTT.

The CDR3 region is CASRPGTGAYTQYF. CDR3 coding DNA: TGTGCCAGCAGACCCGGGACAGGAGCTTATACGCAGTATTTT. This chain connects TRBV6-6 to TRBJ2-3; 8 bases map to TRBD1. V lost 6 bases to trimming and J lost 7 bases; unmatched junction nucleotides: 9. Per the germline V gene, CDR1 is MNHNY and CDR2 is SVGAGI (reference sequence). This CDR3 spans 14 amino acids.

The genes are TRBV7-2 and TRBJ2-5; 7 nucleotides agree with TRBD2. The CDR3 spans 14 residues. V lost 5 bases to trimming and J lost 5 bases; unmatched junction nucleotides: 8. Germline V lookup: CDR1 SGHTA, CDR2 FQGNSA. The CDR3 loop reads CASSPAGVYETQYF. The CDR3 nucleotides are TGTGCCAGCAGCCCTGCGGGGGTCTATGAGACCCAGTACTTC. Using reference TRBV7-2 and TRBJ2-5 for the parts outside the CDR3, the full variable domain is GAGVSQSPSNKVTEKGKDVELRCDPISGHTALYWYRQSLGQGLEFLIYFQGNSAPDKSGLPSDRFSAERTGGSVSTLTIQRTQQEDSAVYLCASSPAGVYETQYFGPGTRLLVL.

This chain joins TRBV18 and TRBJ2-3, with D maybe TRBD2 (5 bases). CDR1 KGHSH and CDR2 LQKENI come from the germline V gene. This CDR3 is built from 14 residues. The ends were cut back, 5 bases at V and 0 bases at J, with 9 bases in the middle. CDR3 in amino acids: CASSSLASTDTQYF. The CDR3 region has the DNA TGTGCCAGCTCATCTCTAGCCAGCACAGATACGCAGTATTTT.

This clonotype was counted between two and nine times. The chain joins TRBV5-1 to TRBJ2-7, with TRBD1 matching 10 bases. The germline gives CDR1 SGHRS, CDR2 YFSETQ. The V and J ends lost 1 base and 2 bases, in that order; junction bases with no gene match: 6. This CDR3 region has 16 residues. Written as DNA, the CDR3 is TGCGCCAGCAGCTTGTCCCCGGGACAGGGGACCTACGAGCAGTACTTC. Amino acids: CASSLSPGQGTYEQYF.

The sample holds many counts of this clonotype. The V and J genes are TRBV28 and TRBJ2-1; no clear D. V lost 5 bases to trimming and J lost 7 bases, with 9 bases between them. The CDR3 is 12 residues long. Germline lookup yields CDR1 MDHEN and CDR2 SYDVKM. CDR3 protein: CASSVGANEQFF. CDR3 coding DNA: TGTGCCAGCAGTGTCGGAGCGAATGAGCAGTTCTTC.

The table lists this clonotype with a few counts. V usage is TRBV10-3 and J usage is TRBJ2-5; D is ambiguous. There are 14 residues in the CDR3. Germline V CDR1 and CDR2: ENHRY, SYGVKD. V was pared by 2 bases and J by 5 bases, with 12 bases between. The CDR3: CAISERPPGETQYF. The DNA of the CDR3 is TGTGCCATCAGTGAGCGGCCGCCCGGTGAGACCCAGTACTTC.

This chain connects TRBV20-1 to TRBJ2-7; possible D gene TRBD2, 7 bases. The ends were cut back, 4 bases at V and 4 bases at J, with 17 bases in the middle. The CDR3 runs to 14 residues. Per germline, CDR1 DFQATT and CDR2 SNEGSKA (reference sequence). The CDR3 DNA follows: TGCAGTGCTACCCCTTTAGGGGGGGGATACGAGCAGTACTTC. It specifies CSATPLGGGYEQYF.

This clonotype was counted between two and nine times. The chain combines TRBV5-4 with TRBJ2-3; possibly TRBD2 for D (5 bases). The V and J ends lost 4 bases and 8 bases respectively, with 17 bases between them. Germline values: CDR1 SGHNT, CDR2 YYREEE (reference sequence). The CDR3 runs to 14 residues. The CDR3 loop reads CASSRPTAGGTQYF. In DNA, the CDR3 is TGTGCCAGCAGCCGACCGACTGCCGGAGGTACGCAGTATTTT.

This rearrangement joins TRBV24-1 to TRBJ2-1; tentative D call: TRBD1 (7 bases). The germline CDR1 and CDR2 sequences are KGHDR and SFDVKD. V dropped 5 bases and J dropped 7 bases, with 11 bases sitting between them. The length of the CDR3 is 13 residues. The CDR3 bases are TGTGCCACCAGTGCTCCAGGGGGGAATGAGCAGTTCTTC. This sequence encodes CATSAPGGNEQFF.

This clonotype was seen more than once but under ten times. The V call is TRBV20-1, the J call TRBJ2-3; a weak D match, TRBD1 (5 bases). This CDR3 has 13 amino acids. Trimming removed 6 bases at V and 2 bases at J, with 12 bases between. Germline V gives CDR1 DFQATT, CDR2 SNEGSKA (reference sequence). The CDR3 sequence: CSALIGDTDTQYF. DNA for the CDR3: TGCAGTGCACTGATAGGGGACACAGATACGCAGTATTTT.

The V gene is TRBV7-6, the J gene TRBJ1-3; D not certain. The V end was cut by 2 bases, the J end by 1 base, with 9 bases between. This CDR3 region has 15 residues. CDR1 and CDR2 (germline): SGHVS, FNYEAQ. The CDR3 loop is CASSLRGQSGNTIYF. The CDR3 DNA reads TGTGCCAGCAGCTTACGTGGGCAGTCTGGAAACACCATATATTTT.